This TCR beta chain was recorded in a study of regulatory T cells in long-lasting Graves disease. Study as a whole: Antithyroid drugs had been taken under 3 months by newly diagnosed Graves' patients.

About this clonotype itself: The missing conserved phenylalanine or tryptophan at the end of this CDR3 makes a read error likely.

The V and J ends lost 1 base and 7 bases respectively, with 6 bases between them. This CDR3 has 12 amino acids. Combining iRepertoire HTBI primers with Arm-PCR of CDR3 regions, the authors built TCR beta libraries. TCRdb analysed the multiplex PCR reads with MiXCR anew, one entry per CDR3 protein. The sample yields 500,000 or so distinct CDR3 sequences, 15% to 20% seen once. Time point described: newly diagnosed GD, antithyroid drugs for less than 3 months. RNA extracted from PBMCs served as the sequencing template. Diagnoses of Graves' disease were made by American Thyroid Association guidelines. The same sample was also studied in work on T cells in Graves' hyperthyroidism and ophthalmopathy. That study reports: The HTBI primer set drove a first-round RT-PCR of the TCR CDR3.

Source: peripheral blood mononuclear cells (PBMCs), taken at new diagnosis, from a patient treated with antithyroid drugs. The chain joins TRBV12-3 or TRBV12-4 to TRBJ2-3; D call uncertain. The sequence was collected from a man aged 40-50 years with Graves disease. CDR3 DNA: TGTGCCAGCAGTTTAGTCTTCTATACGCAGTATCTT. This gives the protein CASSLVFYTQYL.